This T cell receptor (beta chain) derives from a study of T-cell memory formation after mild COVID-19. For the study at large: TCR clusters were largely donor specific. Whole-study findings and limits: There were some responding clones in pre-infection memory, which suggested that cross-reactive memory had joined. Clones that contracted from day 15 to 85 were balanced CD4/CD8, while later expanders leaned CD4+. Among CD4+ contracting clones, most were CM and EM, and CD8+ ones EMRA.

Germline V gene sequence: CDR1 SGHTA, CDR2 FQGNSA. V dropped 4 bases and J dropped 6 bases, with 7 bases sitting between them. The CDR3 covers 12 residues. In the case of this clonotype: The target antigen is unknown.

TCRdb redid the calling of the 5' RACE reads with MiXCR, one entry per CDR3 protein. The table shows fewer than 150,000 distinct CDR3 sequences, with 15% to 20% occurring only once. The receptor was derived from a man aged 18 to 35 who had mild COVID-19 (a few samples of this study predate the infection). Cell type and time point are not known. The chain uses TRBV7-2 and TRBJ2-1, with D unresolved. Material for sequencing was PBMCs or a T cell subset sorted from them (not recorded which). CDR3 loop: CASSYRTNEQFF. CDR3 coding DNA: TGTGCCAGCAGCTACCGTACCAATGAGCAGTTCTTC. Full variable domain (rest looked up from reference TRBV7-2 and TRBJ2-1): GAGVSQSPSNKVTEKGKDVELRCDPISGHTALYWYRQSLGQGLEFLIYFQGNSAPDKSGLPSDRFSAERTGGSVSTLTIQRTQQEDSAVYLCASSYRTNEQFFGPGTRLTVL.